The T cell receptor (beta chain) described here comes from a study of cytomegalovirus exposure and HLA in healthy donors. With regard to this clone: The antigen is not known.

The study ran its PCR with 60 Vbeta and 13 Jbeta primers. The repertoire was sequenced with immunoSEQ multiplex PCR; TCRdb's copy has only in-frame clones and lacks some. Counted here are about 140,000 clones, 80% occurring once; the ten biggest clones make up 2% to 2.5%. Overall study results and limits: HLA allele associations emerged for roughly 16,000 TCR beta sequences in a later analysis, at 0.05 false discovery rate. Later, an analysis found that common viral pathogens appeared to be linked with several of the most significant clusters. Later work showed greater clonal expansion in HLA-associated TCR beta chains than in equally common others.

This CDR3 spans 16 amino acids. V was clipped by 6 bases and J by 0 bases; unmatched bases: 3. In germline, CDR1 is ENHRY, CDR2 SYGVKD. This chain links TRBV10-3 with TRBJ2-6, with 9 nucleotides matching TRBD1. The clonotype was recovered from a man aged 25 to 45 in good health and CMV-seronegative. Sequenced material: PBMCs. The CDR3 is CAIRGQGISGANVLTF. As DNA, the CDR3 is TGTGCCATCAGGGGACAGGGTATCTCTGGGGCCAACGTCCTGACTTTC.